This entry lists 28 T cell receptor beta chains sequenced from one sample in a study of blood T cells in healthy people across ages. The authors ran a second PCR of roughly 6 to 12 cycles using a sample-barcoded 5' primer and a J-beta primer mix. TCRdb itself ran the 5' RACE reads through MiXCR, one entry per CDR3 protein. Of approximately 290,000 distinct CDR3 sequences listed, 25% to 30% are singletons. Sequencing was done on a sample of blood. These receptors were taken from a woman aged 70-85 years in good health.

J is TRBJ2-4 and V is TRBV19, with 9 bases aligning to TRBD1. Germline V gene data show CDR1 as LNHDA and CDR2 as SQIVND (reference sequence). The V segment lost 7 bases and the J segment 8 bases; nucleotides outside the gene matches: 9. The CDR3 is 14 residues long. The chain's CDR3 is CASKRDRVSDIQYF. CDR3 DNA: TGTGCCAGTAAAAGGGACAGGGTTTCGGACATTCAGTACTTC.

This clonotype came up a few times. The chain combines TRBV20-1 with TRBJ2-5, with 8 bases identical to TRBD1. The J call may be mistaken, given a closer DNA end match to TRBJ2-7. This CDR3 comprises 14 residues. Germline CDR1 is DFQATT and CDR2 is SNEGSKA (reference sequence). The CDR3 reads CSATNRGASYEQYF. CDR3 nucleotide sequence: TGCAGTGCCACAAACAGGGGGGCTTCCTACGAGCAGTACTTC.

This clonotype was seen a few times. V is TRBV20-1 and J is TRBJ1-5, with 9 bases matching TRBD1. Germline V gene data show CDR1 as DFQATT and CDR2 as SNEGSKA (reference sequence). After removal of 5 bases from V and 2 bases from J, the junction contained 7 bases not matched to a gene. The CDR3 has 15 residues. CDR3 amino acids: CSAGEGTGRNQPQHF. The CDR3 DNA is TGCAGTGCTGGTGAGGGGACAGGGCGCAATCAGCCCCAGCATTTT.

This clonotype occurred a few times. V is TRBV6-2 or TRBV6-3 and J is TRBJ2-3; D possibly corresponds to TRBD2 (5 bases). Germline V gives CDR1 MNHEY, CDR2 SVGEGT. V was shortened by 5 bases and J by 4 bases, with 7 bases between the two germline ends. The CDR3 extends over 12 amino acids. CDR3 region: CASSGSSDTQYF. CDR3 sequence (DNA): TGTGCCAGCAGTGGGAGTTCAGATACGCAGTATTTT.

This rearrangement joins TRBV20-1 to TRBJ2-3, with 14 bases fitting TRBD2. CDR3 length: 20 amino acids. V shed 3 bases, J shed 1 base, and the junction held 15 bases outside the gene matches. Germline CDR1 is DFQATT and CDR2 is SNEGSKA (reference sequence). In DNA, the CDR3 is TGCAGTGCTAGTTCCAGGTCGGGACTAGCGGGAGCTTGGGGCACAGATACGCAGTATTTT. The encoded protein is CSASSRSGLAGAWGTDTQYF.

The DNA of the CDR3 is TGTGCCAGCAGCCAAGGTACGCATTCGGAAGAGACCCAGTACTTC. This encodes CASSQGTHSEETQYF. This chain links TRBV14 with TRBJ2-5; D gene ambiguous. V was pared by 1 base and J by 3 bases, with 12 bases between. CDR1 is SGHDN and CDR2 is FVKESK in the germline V gene. The CDR3 has 15 residues.

This chain joins TRBV24-1 and TRBJ1-5; D might be TRBD1 (5 bases). The CDR3 has 16 residues. Trimming stripped 8 bases from V and 2 bases from J, with 18 bases between. The germline CDR1 and CDR2 sequences are KGHDR and SFDVKD. The CDR3 nucleotides read TGTGCCACCATAGGGGCGACGGTCTTGGGCAATCAGCCCCAGCATTTT. Translating it yields CATIGATVLGNQPQHF.

V gene TRBV20-1 combines with J gene TRBJ2-5, with D perhaps TRBD2 (5 bases). Judging by the DNA end, TRBJ2-7 fits better; the J call may be wrong. Germline assignment: CDR1 DFQATT and CDR2 SNEGSKA (reference sequence). The CDR3 runs 15 residues. CDR3 sequence: CSASRRGSSSYEQYF. DNA for the CDR3: TGCAGTGCTTCCCGCCGAGGGTCTAGCTCCTACGAGCAGTACTTC.

The chain is built from TRBV4-2 and TRBJ2-1; the match to TRBD2 covers 8 bases. With 1 base clipped from V and 0 bases from J, the junction kept 8 bases outside the gene matches. The CDR3 loop spans 18 amino acids. Germline loops: CDR1 LGHNA, CDR2 YNFKEQ. The CDR3 DNA reads TGTGCCAGCAGCCAAGTACCGGGAGGGCTGAGCTCCTACAATGAGCAGTTCTTC. Its protein product is CASSQVPGGLSSYNEQFF.

The chain uses TRBV15 and TRBJ1-5, with a tentative D call TRBD1 (5 bases). The CDR3 sequence is 13 residues long. From germline, CDR1 is LNHNV and CDR2 YYDKDF (reference sequence). V was cut by 9 bases and J by 7 bases, with 16 bases left in between. The CDR3 coding sequence is TGTGCCACATCCGGTCAGGGCGGCCAGCCCCAGCATTTT. This gives the protein CATSGQGGQPQHF.

This clonotype occurred a few times. The chain employs TRBV6-6 and TRBJ2-5; D uncertain. Trimming left V 2 bases short and J 5 bases short, with 9 bases between. CDR1 MNHNY and CDR2 SVGAGI come from the germline V gene (reference sequence). The CDR3 covers 13 residues. DNA for the CDR3: TGTGCCAGCAGTTACGACGTTTTGGAGACCCAGTACTTC. Amino acids: CASSYDVLETQYF.

The chain joins TRBV7-2 to TRBJ2-1; 7 positions agree with TRBD2. V lost 6 bases to trimming and J lost 5 bases; unmatched junction nucleotides: 4. This CDR3 is 13 amino acids long. Germline loops: CDR1 SGHTA, CDR2 FQGNSA. The CDR3 DNA sequence: TGTGCCAGCAGGGCTCTAGCGGACAATGAGCAGTTCTTC. Translated, it gives CASRALADNEQFF.

The table lists this clonotype with a count of one. The chain combines TRBV5-1 with TRBJ1-1; TRBD1 aligns across 11 bases. V gave up 4 bases and J gave up 5 bases; unmatched junction bases: 7. The CDR3 spans 15 residues. The germline V gene encodes CDR1 SGHRS and CDR2 YFSETQ. In nucleotides, the CDR3 is TGCGCCAGCAGCAGGTCCGGGACAGGGGGGACTGAAGCTTTCTTT. It specifies CASSRSGTGGTEAFF. The full variable domain, completed using reference TRBV5-1 and TRBJ1-1, is KAGVTQTPRYLIKTRGQQVTLSCSPISGHRSVSWYQQTPGQGLQFLFEYFSETQRNKGNFPGRFSGRQFSNSRSEMNVSTLELGDSALYLCASSRSGTGGTEAFFGQGTRLTVV.

This clonotype was counted a few times. The chain links TRBV5-1 to TRBJ1-5; 9 positions match TRBD1. This CDR3 contains 15 residues. Losses at the gene ends were 6 bases for V and 6 bases for J; bases not matched to a gene: 10. Germline V lookup: CDR1 SGHRS, CDR2 YFSETQ. The chain's CDR3 is CASILQGAVGQPQHF. The CDR3, as DNA: TGCGCCAGCATATTACAGGGGGCGGTAGGTCAGCCCCAGCATTTT.

This clonotype was seen a handful of times. The chain couples TRBV5-1 to TRBJ2-2, with D tentatively TRBD1 (6 bases). CDR3 size: 16 residues. Germline V lookup: CDR1 SGHRS, CDR2 YFSETQ. V was trimmed by 3 bases and J by 5 bases, leaving 17 bases between them. The CDR3 reads CASSSQGRYATGELFF. For the CDR3, the DNA is TGCGCCAGCAGCTCACAGGGCCGGTATGCGACCGGGGAGCTGTTTTTT. The full variable domain, rest sourced from reference TRBV5-1 and TRBJ2-2, is KAGVTQTPRYLIKTRGQQVTLSCSPISGHRSVSWYQQTPGQGLQFLFEYFSETQRNKGNFPGRFSGRQFSNSRSEMNVSTLELGDSALYLCASSSQGRYATGELFFGEGSRLTVL.

The chain joins TRBV20-1 to TRBJ2-5; 11 positions match TRBD2. The last part of the DNA fits TRBJ2-1 better; the J call may be wrong. Germline V gives CDR1 DFQATT, CDR2 SNEGSKA (reference sequence). CDR3 length equals 17 residues. CDR3 residues: CSAPTQDSGRAIDEQFF. DNA for the CDR3: TGCAGTGCCCCTACCCAAGATAGCGGGAGGGCCATTGATGAGCAGTTCTTC.

Many counts were recorded for this clonotype. Here the CDR3 reads CASTPQAGANVLTF. CDR3 nucleotides: TGTGCCAGCACCCCCCAGGCTGGGGCCAACGTCCTGACTTTC. The rearrangement links TRBV27 to TRBJ2-6; D gene uncertain. Germline V CDR1 and CDR2: MNHEY, SMNVEV (reference sequence). V lost 7 bases, J lost 2 bases, and 9 bases lay in between. CDR3 size: 14 residues. The whole variable domain, filled in from reference TRBV27 and TRBJ2-6, reads EAQVTQNPRYLITVTGKKLTVTCSQNMNHEYMSWYRQDPGLGLRQIYYSMNVEVTDKGDVPEGYKVSRKEKRNFPLILESPSPNQTSLYFCASTPQAGANVLTFGAGSRLTVL.

This clonotype has just a few counts. The chain has TRBV10-3 and TRBJ2-7; D not certain. CDR3 size: 13 residues. V was shortened by 0 bases and J by 6 bases, with 9 bases between the two germline ends. Germline CDR1 is ENHRY and CDR2 is SYGVKD. The CDR3 DNA is TGTGCCATCAGTGAGTCTCAAGGTTCCGAGCAGTACTTC. Translating it yields CAISESQGSEQYF.

Only a few counts were recorded for this clonotype. The V and J genes are TRBV14 and TRBJ2-1; 7 nucleotides match TRBD2. V lost 1 base and J lost 9; bases outside the gene matches: 6. Germline CDR1 is SGHDN and CDR2 is FVKESK. The CDR3 covers 14 residues. CDR3 sequence reads: CASSQAREWGEQFF. In DNA form, the CDR3 reads TGTGCCAGCAGCCAAGCGCGGGAGTGGGGTGAGCAGTTCTTC.

This clonotype showed up just a few times. The chain uses TRBV7-9 and TRBJ2-1, with TRBD2 as a possible D gene (5 bases). CDR1 is SEHNR and CDR2 is FQNEAQ in the germline V gene (reference sequence). The CDR3 spans 14 residues. V shed 0 bases and J shed 8 bases, with 11 bases lying between them. For the CDR3, the DNA is TGTGCCAGCAGCTTAGCGTCCGGGATCTATGAGCAGTTCTTC. Its protein product is CASSLASGIYEQFF.

This clonotype was seen more than once but under ten times. The chain has TRBV5-1 and TRBJ2-5; 10 bases map to TRBD2. From germline, CDR1 is SGHRS and CDR2 YFSETQ. CDR3 length: 16 amino acids. V lost 0 bases to trimming and J lost 6 bases; unmatched junction nucleotides: 8. In DNA, the CDR3 is TGCGCCAGCAGCTTGGAGGGCAGCGGGAGGGTAAAGACCCAGTACTTC. Translation gives CASSLEGSGRVKTQYF.

This clonotype is a singleton in its sample. The J gene is TRBJ1-1, the V gene TRBV28, with D hard to call. V was trimmed by 6 bases and J by 2 bases, leaving 10 bases between them. This CDR3 region has 13 residues. Germline V gene sequence: CDR1 MDHEN, CDR2 SYDVKM. CDR3 amino acids: CASRAESNTEAFF. CDR3 sequence (DNA): TGTGCCAGCAGGGCGGAATCCAACACTGAAGCTTTCTTT.

On this clonotype itself: A much larger clone differs by one base, so this may be a read error. This is likely a read error, given that the CDR3 carries no conserved phenylalanine or tryptophan at its end. The CDR3 DNA is TGTGCCAGCAGTCGAGGACTAGCGGAGATTATGAAAGAGACCCAGTACTTG. As protein: CASSRGLAEIMKETQYL. The gene calls are TRBV6-2 or TRBV6-3 and TRBJ2-7; 10 nucleotides line up with TRBD2. Gene TRBJ2-5 matches the end of the DNA better, so the J call may be wrong. CDR3 size: 17 residues. The germline gives CDR1 MNHEY, CDR2 SVGEGT.

This clonotype was seen ten or more times. This chain links TRBV18 with TRBJ2-1; unclear D gene. V lost 8 bases to trimming and J lost 4 bases, with 12 bases between them. Germline CDR1 and CDR2: KGHSH and LQKENI. The CDR3 length is 13 residues. The CDR3 sequence: CASNLPGYNEQFF. CDR3 DNA sequence: TGTGCCAGCAACCTACCCGGGTACAATGAGCAGTTCTTC.

This clonotype was observed a few times. V gene TRBV20-1 combines with J gene TRBJ2-5; 7 nucleotides match TRBD1. V gave up 5 bases and J gave up 13 bases; unmatched junction bases: 10. Germline CDR1 is DFQATT and CDR2 is SNEGSKA (reference sequence). This CDR3 is 11 amino acids long. The CDR3 DNA reads TGCAGTGCTTCCTACGGACAGGCGGGGTACTTC. Protein: CSASYGQAGYF.

This clonotype was seen a handful of times. The rearrangement uses TRBV3-1 and TRBJ2-5, with D perhaps TRBD1 (6 bases). Deletions cut 1 base from V and 7 bases from J, with 13 bases between. Per the germline V gene, CDR1 is LGHDT and CDR2 is YNNKEL (reference sequence). The CDR3 totals 14 residues. The CDR3 region has the DNA TGTGCCAGCAGCCAAGCAGGGATGGGGGCGACCCAGTACTTC. Translated, it gives CASSQAGMGATQYF.

V and J are TRBV10-3 and TRBJ1-2; a weak D match, TRBD1 (5 bases). CDR3 size: 15 residues. From germline, CDR1 is ENHRY and CDR2 SYGVKD. The V and J ends lost 0 bases and 7 bases respectively, with 15 bases between them. The CDR3 reads CAISESKIAGFGYTF. CDR3 sequence (DNA): TGTGCCATCAGTGAGTCGAAAATTGCAGGGTTTGGCTACACCTTC.

The chain uses TRBV7-2 and TRBJ1-2, with D perhaps matching TRBD1 (6 bases). The V end was cut by 1 base, the J end by 7 bases, with 16 bases between. Germline CDR1 reads SGHTA; CDR2 reads FQGNSA. The CDR3 extends over 15 amino acids. The CDR3 sequence is CASSLESGGRVGYTF. CDR3 nucleotide sequence: TGTGCCAGCAGCTTAGAATCCGGGGGGCGGGTTGGCTACACCTTC.